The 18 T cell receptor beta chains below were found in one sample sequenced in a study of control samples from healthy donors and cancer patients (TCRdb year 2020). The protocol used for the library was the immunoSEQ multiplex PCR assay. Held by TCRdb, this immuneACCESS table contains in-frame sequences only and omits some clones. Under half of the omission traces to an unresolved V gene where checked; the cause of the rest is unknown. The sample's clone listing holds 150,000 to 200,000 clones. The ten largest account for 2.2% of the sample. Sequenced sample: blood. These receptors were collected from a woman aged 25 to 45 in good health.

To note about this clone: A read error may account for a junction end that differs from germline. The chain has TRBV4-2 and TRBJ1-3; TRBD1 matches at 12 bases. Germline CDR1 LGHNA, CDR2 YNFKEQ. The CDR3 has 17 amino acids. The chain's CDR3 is CASSQAGTGGRGSTIYF. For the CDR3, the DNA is TGTGCCAGCAGCCAAGCAGGGACAGGGGGCAGAGGAAGCACCATATATTTT.

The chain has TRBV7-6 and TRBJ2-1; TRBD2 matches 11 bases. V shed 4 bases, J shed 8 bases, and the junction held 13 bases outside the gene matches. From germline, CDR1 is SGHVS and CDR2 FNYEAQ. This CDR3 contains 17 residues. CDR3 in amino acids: CASSSSLTSGVRDEQFF. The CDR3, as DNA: TGTGCCAGCAGCTCCTCGTTGACTAGCGGGGTGAGGGATGAGCAGTTCTTC.

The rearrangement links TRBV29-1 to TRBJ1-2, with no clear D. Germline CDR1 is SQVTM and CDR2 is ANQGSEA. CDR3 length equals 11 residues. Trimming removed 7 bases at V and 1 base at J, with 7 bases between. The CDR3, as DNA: TGCAGCGCGGTTGGTAACTATGGCTACACCTTC. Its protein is CSAVGNYGYTF.

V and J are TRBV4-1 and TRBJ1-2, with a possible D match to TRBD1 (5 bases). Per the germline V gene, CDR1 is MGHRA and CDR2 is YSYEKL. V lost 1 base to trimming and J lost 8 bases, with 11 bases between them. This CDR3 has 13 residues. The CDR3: CASSQVGVGGYTF. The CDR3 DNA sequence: TGCGCCAGCAGCCAAGTGGGGGTAGGCGGCTACACCTTC.

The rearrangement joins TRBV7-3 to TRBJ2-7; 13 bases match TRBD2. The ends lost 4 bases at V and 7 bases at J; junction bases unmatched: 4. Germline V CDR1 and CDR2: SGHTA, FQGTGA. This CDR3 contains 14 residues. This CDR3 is CASSSGTSGVEQYF. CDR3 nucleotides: TGTGCCAGCAGCTCCGGGACTAGCGGGGTTGAGCAGTACTTC.

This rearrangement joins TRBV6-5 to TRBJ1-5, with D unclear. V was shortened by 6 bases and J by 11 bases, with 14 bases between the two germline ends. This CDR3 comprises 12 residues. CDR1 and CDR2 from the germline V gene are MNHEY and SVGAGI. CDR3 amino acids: CASRSGLEAQHF. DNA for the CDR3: TGTGCCAGCAGATCTGGCCTCGAGGCCCAGCATTTT.

For the CDR3, the DNA is TGTGCCAGCAGACCGGGACAGCGCTCTGGAAACACCATATATTTT. Residues: CASRPGQRSGNTIYF. This chain joins TRBV6-4 and TRBJ1-3; 7 nucleotides agree with TRBD1. The trim removed 6 bases at V and 0 bases at J, leaving 5 bases unmatched. This CDR3 comprises 15 residues. The germline CDR1 and CDR2 sequences are MRHNA and SNTAGT.

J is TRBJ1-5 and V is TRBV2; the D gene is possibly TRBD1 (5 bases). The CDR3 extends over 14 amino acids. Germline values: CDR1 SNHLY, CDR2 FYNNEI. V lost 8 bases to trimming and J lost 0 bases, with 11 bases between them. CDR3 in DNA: TGTGCCAGCGGGACCGGGCTTAGCAATCAGCCCCAGCATTTT. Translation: CASGTGLSNQPQHF.

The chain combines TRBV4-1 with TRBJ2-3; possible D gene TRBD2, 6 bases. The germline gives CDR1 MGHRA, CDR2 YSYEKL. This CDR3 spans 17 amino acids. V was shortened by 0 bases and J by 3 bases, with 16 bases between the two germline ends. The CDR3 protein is CASSQDPPAGLTDTQYF. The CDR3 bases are TGCGCCAGCAGCCAAGACCCCCCTGCGGGGCTGACAGATACGCAGTATTTT.

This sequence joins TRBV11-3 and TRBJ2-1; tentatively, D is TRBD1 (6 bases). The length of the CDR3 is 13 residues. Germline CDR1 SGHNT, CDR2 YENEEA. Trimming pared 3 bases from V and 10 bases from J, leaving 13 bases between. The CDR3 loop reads CASSFPGAREQFF. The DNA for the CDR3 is TGTGCCAGCAGCTTCCCAGGGGCCCGAGAGCAGTTCTTC.

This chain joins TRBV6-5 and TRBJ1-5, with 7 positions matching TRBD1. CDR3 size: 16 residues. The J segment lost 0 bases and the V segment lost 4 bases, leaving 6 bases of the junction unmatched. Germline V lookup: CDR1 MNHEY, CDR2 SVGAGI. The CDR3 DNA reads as TGTGCCAGCAGTTCGGGGGACAGCTATAGCAATCAGCCCCAGCATTTT. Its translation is CASSSGDSYSNQPQHF.

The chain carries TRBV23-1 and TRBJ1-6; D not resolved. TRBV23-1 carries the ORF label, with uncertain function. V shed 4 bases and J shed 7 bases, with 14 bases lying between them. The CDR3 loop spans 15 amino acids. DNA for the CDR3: TGCGCCAGCAGTCTCCACTATGAGGGAAATTCACCCCTCCACTTT. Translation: CASSLHYEGNSPLHF.

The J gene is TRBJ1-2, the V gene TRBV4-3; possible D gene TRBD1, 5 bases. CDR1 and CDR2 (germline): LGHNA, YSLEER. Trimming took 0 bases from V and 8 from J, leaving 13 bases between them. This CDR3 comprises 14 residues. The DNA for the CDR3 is TGCGCCAGCAGCCAAGATCAGGGAGGGCGAGGCTACACCTTC. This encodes CASSQDQGGRGYTF.

The CDR3 region is CASSLVPGDDAFF. CDR3 DNA sequence: TGTGCCAGCAGCTTGGTCCCGGGGGATGACGCTTTCTTT. J is TRBJ1-1 and V is TRBV5-4, with TRBD1 as a possible D gene (5 bases). V was shortened by 0 bases and J by 11 bases, with 14 bases between the two germline ends. Germline V CDR1 and CDR2: SGHNT, YYREEE (reference sequence). This CDR3 spans 13 amino acids. The full variable domain, completed using reference TRBV5-4 and TRBJ1-1, is ETGVTQSPTHLIKTRGQQVTLRCSSQSGHNTVSWYQQALGQGPQFIFQYYREEENGRGNFPPRFSGLQFPNYSSELNVNALELDDSALYLCASSLVPGDDAFFGQGTRLTVV.

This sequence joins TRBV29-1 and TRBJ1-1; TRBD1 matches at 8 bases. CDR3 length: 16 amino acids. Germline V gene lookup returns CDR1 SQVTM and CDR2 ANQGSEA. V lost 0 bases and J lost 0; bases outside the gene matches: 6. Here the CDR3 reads CSVEDPRTGMNTEAFF. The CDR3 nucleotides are TGCAGCGTTGAAGACCCTCGGACAGGGATGAACACTGAAGCTTTCTTT. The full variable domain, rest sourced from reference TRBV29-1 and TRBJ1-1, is SAVISQKPSRDICQRGTSLTIQCQVDSQVTMMFWYRQQPGQSLTLIATANQGSEATYESGFVIDKFPISRPNLTFSTLTVSNMSPEDSSIYLCSVEDPRTGMNTEAFFGQGTRLTVV.

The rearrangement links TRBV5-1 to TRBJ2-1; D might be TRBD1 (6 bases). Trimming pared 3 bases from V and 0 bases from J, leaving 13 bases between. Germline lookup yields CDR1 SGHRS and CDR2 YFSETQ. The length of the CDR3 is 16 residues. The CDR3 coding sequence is TGCGCCAGCAGCTCCGGACAGCCTAACTCCTACAATGAGCAGTTCTTC. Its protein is CASSSGQPNSYNEQFF.

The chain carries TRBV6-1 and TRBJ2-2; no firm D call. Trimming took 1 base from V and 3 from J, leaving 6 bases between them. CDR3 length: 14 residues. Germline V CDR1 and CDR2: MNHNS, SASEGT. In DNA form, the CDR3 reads TGTGCCAGCAGTGAAGGACTTGACACCGGGGAGCTGTTTTTT. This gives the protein CASSEGLDTGELFF.

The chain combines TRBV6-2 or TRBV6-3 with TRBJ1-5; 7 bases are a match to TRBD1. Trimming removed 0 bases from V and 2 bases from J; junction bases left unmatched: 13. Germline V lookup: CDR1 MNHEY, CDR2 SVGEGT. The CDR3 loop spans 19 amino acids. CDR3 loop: CASSYSNRGFPLGNQPQHF. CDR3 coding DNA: TGTGCCAGCAGTTACTCCAACAGGGGATTCCCTCTTGGCAATCAGCCCCAGCATTTT.